The entry below gives a single TCR beta chain sequence along with its context. Looked up from germline, CDR1 is KGHSH and CDR2 is LQKENI. CDR3 length: 15 amino acids. Trimming removed 5 bases from V and 3 bases from J; junction bases left unmatched: 8. Authors' analysis steps: Using reference gene primer amplification, nucleated cell counts were estimated. Profiling relied on immunoSEQ multiplex PCR, and the TCRdb table lists in-frame clones only, not all of them. D and trimming come from the DNA, and the V and J calls and clone size come from that table. The table records some 130,000 clones, about nine tenths of them present only once. The entry originates in a study of blood T cell repertoires in COVID-19. Study-wide background: The United States, Italy and Spain supplied acute and convalescent COVID-19 samples. The analysed material was cDNA or gDNA that came from T cells, B-cell-depleted T cells, or PBMCs.

The chain joins TRBV18 to TRBJ2-3; 7 bases are a match to TRBD1. The sequenced sample consisted of peripheral blood. The source is a man aged 50 to 60 with acute or convalescent COVID-19. Written as DNA, the CDR3 is TGTGCCAGCTCAGAATTACAGGGGAATACAGATACGCAGTATTTT. This encodes CASSELQGNTDTQYF.